This is a list of T cell receptor beta chains from one sample in a study of cytomegalovirus exposure and HLA in healthy donors. Libraries were prepared by immunoSEQ multiplex PCR; TCRdb keeps only in-frame clonotypes and omits some of them. The sample has fewer than 200,000 clones; about nine tenths are singletons. The source material was PBMCs. All receptors come from a man aged 18 to 29 in good health and CMV-seropositive. The CDR3 runs from the conserved cysteine through the conserved F or W. A D gene is named only where the DNA matches it firmly. The size entry is marked missing in some rows and otherwise reads once, few, many or a size class.

V	D	J	size	DNA	CDR3
TRBV5-1	TRBD2	TRBJ2-7	-	TGCGCCAGCAGCCCAGCGGGAGAAACCTTAATAGAGTACTTC	CASSPAGETLIEYF
TRBV6-1	TRBD1	TRBJ1-6	-	TGTGCCAGCAGTGATCAAACCGGGACAGGGTATACACCCCTCCACTTT	CASSDQTGTGYTPLHF
TRBV19	TRBD2	TRBJ2-3	-	TGTGCCAGTAGTCAAGCGGGGGGTTCCACAGATACGCAGTATTTT	CASSQAGGSTDTQYF
TRBV7-9	-	TRBJ1-6	-	TGTGCCAGCAGCTCCCAAACCGGTAATTCACCCCTCCACTTT	CASSSQTGNSPLHF
TRBV11-2	-	TRBJ2-3	-	TGTGCCAGCAGCTTAGGTCGCAGGGAGGGGGCAGATACGCAGTATTTT	CASSLGRREGADTQYF
TRBV20-1	-	TRBJ1-1	-	TGCAGTGCTGAGGGGGAGCGAAGAGCTTTCTTT	CSAEGERRAFF
TRBV7-3	TRBD2	TRBJ2-1	-	TGTGCCAGCAGCCCGCGGGGGGACTCCTACAATGAGCAGTTCTTC	CASSPRGDSYNEQFF
TRBV27	TRBD2	TRBJ2-3	-	TGTGCCAGCAGTTTATCGTTTGCGGCTAGCGGGGCGAGCACAGATACGCAGTATTTT	CASSLSFAASGASTDTQYF
TRBV6-4	TRBD1	TRBJ2-1	few	TGTGCCAGCAGCGGAGGACAGGGGGCTATGGATGAGCAGTTCTTC	CASSGGQGAMDEQFF
TRBV9	TRBD2	TRBJ2-5	-	TGTGCCAGCAGCCCGGACCGGACTAGCGGGATCGGAGAGACCCAGTACTTC	CASSPDRTSGIGETQYF
TRBV18	-	TRBJ2-1	-	TGTGCCAGCTCACCTATGGCAGGCTCCTACAATGAGCAGTTCTTC	CASSPMAGSYNEQFF
TRBV5-4	-	TRBJ1-2	-	TGTGCCAGCAGCTTTTCAGGGGACGCAGGGGATGGCTACACCTTC	CASSFSGDAGDGYTF
TRBV10-3	-	TRBJ1-1	-	TGTGCCATCAGTGAGTCGACTGGCACTGAAGCTTTCTTT	CAISESTGTEAFF
TRBV6-6	TRBD1	TRBJ1-2	-	TGTGCCAGCAGTCCCACCGGGACAGGTGCCAACTATGGCTACACCTTC	CASSPTGTGANYGYTF
TRBV29-1	-	TRBJ2-1	-	TGCAGCGTTGAAGATCTCGCAGGGGGTGGTGGACTAGCCCCTCTCAATGAGCAGTTCTTC	CSVEDLAGGGGLAPLNEQFF
TRBV6-1	TRBD1	TRBJ2-3	-	TGTGCCAGCAGCGCGACAGGGGCTAGCACAGATACGCAGTATTTT	CASSATGASTDTQYF
TRBV6-5	-	TRBJ1-5	-	TGTGCCAGCCAACCGGTGCGGGGGCCAGGGCCCCAGCATTTT	CASQPVRGPGPQHF
TRBV7-9	-	TRBJ2-7	-	TGTGCCAGCAGCTTAGCGGGCAGGATTTACGAGCAGTACTTC	CASSLAGRIYEQYF
TRBV5-1	-	TRBJ1-2	-	TGCGCCAGCAGCTTGATCGACAGATCCCTTAACTATGGCTACACCTTC	CASSLIDRSLNYGYTF
TRBV27	-	TRBJ1-4	once	TGTGCCAGCAGTTTTTTATCCCCCCACGGGGAGAATGAAAAACTGTTTTTT	CASSFLSPHGENEKLFF
TRBV5-1	TRBD1	TRBJ2-7	-	TGCGCCAGCAGCGCGGGGACAGGGGAGGGTTACGAGCAGTACTTC	CASSAGTGEGYEQYF
TRBV2	TRBD2	TRBJ2-7	few	TGTGCCAGCAGTGCCAACGCGGGGGGGGTTCGGTACGAGCAGTACTTC	CASSANAGGVRYEQYF
TRBV2	-	TRBJ2-1	-	TGTGCCAGCAGCGACCCAGGGTACAATGAGCAGTTCTTC	CASSDPGYNEQFF
TRBV29-1	-	TRBJ2-7	-	TGCAGCGTCCTTTTCTACGAGCAGTACTTC	CSVLFYEQYF
TRBV9	-	TRBJ1-2	-	TGTGCCAGCAGCCCCCAACCAGGGGCGAACTATGGCTACACCTTC	CASSPQPGANYGYTF
TRBV18	TRBD2	TRBJ2-6	-	TGTGCCAGCTCACCATTGGGTAGCGGGAGGGCCGCTGGGGCCAACGTCCTGACTTTC	CASSPLGSGRAAGANVLTF